A single sample gave rise to the 12 T cell receptor beta chains below, sequenced in a study of T-cell memory formation after mild COVID-19. Using its own MiXCR run on the 5' RACE reads, TCRdb lists one record per CDR3 protein. The top ten clones hold about 20% of a sample with under 300,000 distinct CDR3 sequences, 7.5% to 9.5% of them seen once. Material: PBMCs or a T cell subset sorted from them (not recorded which). Receptors were obtained from a man between 18 and 35 years old who had mild COVID-19 (a few samples of this study predate the infection). Cell type and time point are not known.

This clonotype was counted only a few times. The rearrangement links TRBV10-3 to TRBJ2-3; TRBD1 is a possible D gene (5 bases). In germline, CDR1 is ENHRY, CDR2 SYGVKD. Trimming took off 8 bases at V and 1 base at J, with 16 bases between the two ends. The CDR3 has 15 residues. This CDR3 reads CAIQLRVVGTDTQYF. The DNA of the CDR3 is TGTGCCATCCAGCTCAGGGTCGTGGGCACAGATACGCAGTATTTT.

This clonotype was seen at least ten times. The chain joins TRBV3-1 to TRBJ1-4; 7 nucleotides match TRBD1. Germline loops: CDR1 LGHDT, CDR2 YNNKEL (reference sequence). The CDR3 loop spans 14 amino acids. The ends lost 5 bases at V and 8 bases at J; junction bases unmatched: 8. In DNA, the CDR3 is TGTGCCAGCAGCTTGACAGGGTACTACGAAAAACTGTTTTTT. This sequence encodes CASSLTGYYEKLFF.

The V call is TRBV5-1, the J call TRBJ1-2; D ambiguous. This CDR3 contains 13 residues. The V end lost 5 bases, the J end lost 8 bases, and 16 bases lay between the germline ends. Germline V gene lookup returns CDR1 SGHRS and CDR2 YFSETQ. Written as DNA, the CDR3 is TGCGCCAGCAGTCCCGCTGCGGGCAACGGCTACACCTTC. It encodes CASSPAAGNGYTF. Combining the CDR3 with reference TRBV5-1 and TRBJ1-2 gives the whole variable domain KAGVTQTPRYLIKTRGQQVTLSCSPISGHRSVSWYQQTPGQGLQFLFEYFSETQRNKGNFPGRFSGRQFSNSRSEMNVSTLELGDSALYLCASSPAAGNGYTFGSGTRLTVV.

This clonotype was observed a handful of times. CDR3 DNA: TGTGCCAGCAGCGTAGCTATCGACTCAACTAATGAAAAACTGTTTTTT. It encodes CASSVAIDSTNEKLFF. The chain joins TRBV9 to TRBJ1-4, with D unclear. Germline CDR1 reads SGDLS; CDR2 reads YYNGEE. This CDR3 is 16 amino acids long. Trimming cost V 0 bases and J 0 bases, with 9 bases left between them. The entire variable domain, with the rest obtained from reference TRBV9 and TRBJ1-4, is as follows: DSGVTQTPKHLITATGQRVTLRCSPRSGDLSVYWYQQSLDQGLQFLIQYYNGEERAKGNILERFSAQQFPDLHSELNLSSLELGDSALYFCASSVAIDSTNEKLFFGSGTQLSVL.

The genes are TRBV10-3 and TRBJ1-1; 8 bases align to TRBD1. V gave up 10 bases and J gave up 6 bases; unmatched junction bases: 10. This CDR3 has 13 residues. CDR1 ENHRY and CDR2 SYGVKD come from the germline V gene. In DNA form, the CDR3 reads TGTGCCACCCACGACAGGGGAAGAGCTGAAGCTTTCTTT. Amino acids: CATHDRGRAEAFF.

The chain employs TRBV5-1 and TRBJ1-1; D not certain. Germline V gives CDR1 SGHRS, CDR2 YFSETQ. Deletions cut 4 bases from V and 2 bases from J, with 12 bases between. This CDR3 has 14 amino acids. This chain's CDR3 is CASSPQNANTEAFF. The DNA of the CDR3 is TGCGCCAGCAGCCCCCAGAACGCCAACACTGAAGCTTTCTTT. Combining the CDR3 with reference TRBV5-1 and TRBJ1-1 gives the whole variable domain KAGVTQTPRYLIKTRGQQVTLSCSPISGHRSVSWYQQTPGQGLQFLFEYFSETQRNKGNFPGRFSGRQFSNSRSEMNVSTLELGDSALYLCASSPQNANTEAFFGQGTRLTVV.

The rearrangement uses TRBV4-3 and TRBJ1-4; D perhaps matches TRBD1 (5 bases). Trimming left V 0 bases short and J 0 bases short, with 11 bases between. The CDR3 covers 17 residues. Germline values: CDR1 LGHNA, CDR2 YSLEER. This CDR3 is CASSQEGVGATNEKLFF. In DNA form, the CDR3 reads TGCGCCAGCAGCCAAGAAGGGGTGGGTGCAACTAATGAAAAACTGTTTTTT.

This clonotype was detected many times. This chain joins TRBV12-3 or TRBV12-4 and TRBJ2-7; D ambiguous. The germline V and J ends were trimmed by 0 bases and 2 bases, with 8 bases remaining between them. CDR3 length: 14 amino acids. CDR3 amino acids: CASSLAAGPYEQYF. The CDR3, as DNA: TGTGCCAGCAGTTTAGCTGCCGGACCCTACGAGCAGTACTTC.

Many counts were recorded for this clonotype. The genes are TRBV6-6 and TRBJ1-1; 7 bases fit TRBD1. The CDR3 sequence is 14 residues long. Germline V gives CDR1 MNHNY, CDR2 SVGAGI (reference sequence). J lost 0 bases, V lost 4 bases, and 2 bases had no gene match. Written as DNA, the CDR3 is TGTGCCAGCAGTTTTACAGGGGTGAACACTGAAGCTTTCTTT. Its protein is CASSFTGVNTEAFF.

A few counts support this clonotype. The J gene is TRBJ1-4, the V gene TRBV20-1; TRBD1 might be the D (5 bases). The CDR3 is 13 residues long. Deletions cut 2 bases from V and 5 bases from J, with 9 bases between. The germline gives CDR1 DFQATT, CDR2 SNEGSKA (reference sequence). The CDR3 here is CSARRDVNEKLFF. The CDR3, as DNA: TGCAGTGCTAGACGGGACGTAAATGAAAAACTGTTTTTT.

The V call is TRBV4-1, the J call TRBJ1-1; 7 bases agree with TRBD1. Trimming took 5 bases from V and 3 from J; bases not matched to a gene: 9. The CDR3 extends over 15 amino acids. Germline lookup yields CDR1 MGHRA and CDR2 YSYEKL. For the CDR3, the DNA is TGCGCCAGCAGCTTAACGACAGGGAAGGACACTGAAGCTTTCTTT. Translating gives CASSLTTGKDTEAFF.

This clonotype showed up just a few times. The chain uses TRBV4-2 and TRBJ1-1; D remains ambiguous. There are 22 residues in the CDR3. Trimming removed 0 bases at V and 0 bases at J, with 29 bases between. Per the germline V gene, CDR1 is LGHNA and CDR2 is YNFKEQ. The CDR3 DNA reads as TGTGCCAGCAGCCAAGAGATTCCCCCGGCGAGCAGGTCGTTTTTGATGAACACTGAAGCTTTCTTT. Its translation is CASSQEIPPASRSFLMNTEAFF.